The 13 T cell receptor beta chains below all came from one sample that was sequenced in a study of shared clonotypes between healthy human individuals (dated by TCRdb to 2018 to 2021). Libraries were prepared through the immunoSEQ multiplex PCR assay. TCRdb retrieved this table from immuneACCESS and kept in-frame rearrangements only. Not all clones are present; in checked studies, unresolved V genes account for under half, and no reason is known for the remainder. Across this sample there are about 2.3 million clones, with 90% to 95% seen only once. The ten largest make up 0.3% to 0.4% of the sample. Sequencing was carried out using naive CD4+ T cells from PBMCs. The sample's cell subset or site label, decoded: CD45RA+ positively selected. The source is a man between 18 and 35 years old in good health. Some clones in this sample may be carry-over from other donors' samples.

The chain combines TRBV2 with TRBJ1-1, with TRBD1 matching over 10 bases. V shed 7 bases, J shed 4 bases, and the junction held 6 bases outside the gene matches. Germline V gene sequence: CDR1 SNHLY, CDR2 FYNNEI. The CDR3 is 14 residues long. CDR3: CASKDRGIGTEAFF. The DNA for the CDR3 is TGTGCCAGCAAGGACAGGGGGATTGGCACTGAAGCTTTCTTT.

This chain connects TRBV11-2 to TRBJ2-3; 8 bases are a match to TRBD2. Unmatched junction bases numbered 15, after V lost 5 bases and J lost 5 bases. The CDR3 is 17 amino acids. Germline V gene lookup returns CDR1 SGHAT and CDR2 FQNNGV. CDR3 DNA sequence: TGTGCCAGCAGCCCCACGAGCAGCGGGAGAAAGGGAGATACGCAGTATTTT. Translating it yields CASSPTSSGRKGDTQYF.

The genes are TRBV5-1 and TRBJ2-7, with D unresolved. The V end lost 2 bases, the J end lost 6 bases, and 9 bases lay between the germline ends. The CDR3 covers 12 residues. Germline V lookup: CDR1 SGHRS, CDR2 YFSETQ. CDR3 sequence: CASSFFRGEQYF. Written as DNA, the CDR3 is TGCGCCAGCAGCTTTTTTAGAGGCGAGCAGTACTTC. Full variable domain (remainder filled in from reference TRBV5-1 and TRBJ2-7): KAGVTQTPRYLIKTRGQQVTLSCSPISGHRSVSWYQQTPGQGLQFLFEYFSETQRNKGNFPGRFSGRQFSNSRSEMNVSTLELGDSALYLCASSFFRGEQYFGPGTRLTVT.

Regarding this clone: The same CDR3 can be traced to other DNA sequences in this sample. The chain recombines TRBV9 with TRBJ2-1; no firm D call. The CDR3 runs 14 residues. Germline CDR1 reads SGDLS; CDR2 reads YYNGEE. The ends were cut back, 3 bases at V and 1 base at J, with 8 bases in the middle. The CDR3 region is CASSATSSYNEQFF. As DNA, the CDR3 is TGTGCCAGCAGCGCCACGTCGTCCTACAATGAGCAGTTCTTC.

V gene TRBV30 combines with J gene TRBJ2-3, with D perhaps matching TRBD2 (6 bases). The CDR3 contains 10 residues. Germline V gene sequence: CDR1 GTSNPN, CDR2 SVGIG (reference sequence). Deletions cut 3 bases from V and 9 bases from J, with 7 bases between. In DNA, the CDR3 is TGTGCCTGGAGGGAGGGGACGCAGTATTTT. Encoded protein: CAWREGTQYF.

The chain uses TRBV5-1 and TRBJ2-3, with 9 bases lining up with TRBD1. The ends lost 6 bases at V and 3 bases at J; junction bases unmatched: 8. The CDR3 is 15 amino acids. Germline assignment: CDR1 SGHRS and CDR2 YFSETQ. CDR3 nucleotides: TGCGCCAGCACCCCCTCCGGGACAGGGACAGATACGCAGTATTTT. Amino acid sequence: CASTPSGTGTDTQYF.

The rearrangement links TRBV28 to TRBJ1-4; 9 bases agree with TRBD1. Germline V gene sequence: CDR1 MDHEN, CDR2 SYDVKM. Trimming at V came to 5 bases and at J to 8 bases, leaving 9 bases not matched to a gene. The CDR3 has 15 residues. Written as DNA, the CDR3 is TGTGCCAGCAGTCAACACAGGGGGCTGGGGGAAAAACTGTTTTTT. This translates into CASSQHRGLGEKLFF. Filled out from reference TRBV28 and TRBJ1-4, the complete variable domain reads DVKVTQSSRYLVKRTGEKVFLECVQDMDHENMFWYRQDPGLGLRLIYFSYDVKMKEKGDIPEGYSVSREKKERFSLILESASTNQTSMYLCASSQHRGLGEKLFFGSGTQLSVL.

The genes are TRBV21-1 and TRBJ2-5; the D segment call TRBD2 is taken from the table without a DNA check. TRBV21-1 is labeled a pseudogene. This CDR3 is 16 amino acids long. Here the CDR3 reads CASSFRPSGNRKTQYF. The DNA of the CDR3 is TGTGCCAGCAGCTTCCGCCCTAGCGGGAATCGTAAGACCCAGTACTTC.

The rearrangement joins TRBV28 to TRBJ2-5, with 12 bases that match TRBD1. The germline V gene encodes CDR1 MDHEN and CDR2 SYDVKM. The CDR3 totals 15 residues. The V and J ends lost 6 bases and 5 bases, in that order; junction bases with no gene match: 7. In nucleotides, the CDR3 is TGTGCCAGCAGCATGGGACAGGGGGCCAGGGAGACCCAGTACTTC. Translation gives CASSMGQGARETQYF.

This clone appeared a single time. The rearrangement joins TRBV28 to TRBJ2-7; TRBD2 matches at 11 bases. The CDR3 sequence is 15 residues long. The V and J ends lost 6 bases and 3 bases, in that order; junction bases with no gene match: 7. Looked up from germline, CDR1 is MDHEN and CDR2 is SYDVKM. CDR3 in DNA: TGTGCCAGCAGACCAACTAGCGGGAGTCGCTACGAGCAGTACTTC. It translates to CASRPTSGSRYEQYF. The variable domain in full, completed from reference TRBV28 and TRBJ2-7, reads DVKVTQSSRYLVKRTGEKVFLECVQDMDHENMFWYRQDPGLGLRLIYFSYDVKMKEKGDIPEGYSVSREKKERFSLILESASTNQTSMYLCASRPTSGSRYEQYFGPGTRLTVT.

This chain uses TRBV9 with TRBJ1-1; tentatively, D is TRBD1 (5 bases). V gave up 4 bases and J gave up 4 bases, with 17 bases separating them. CDR3 length: 15 residues. Germline lookup yields CDR1 SGDLS and CDR2 YYNGEE. The CDR3 DNA is TGTGCCAGCAGCCCTCGACAGCGAATGGGCACTGAAGCTTTCTTT. This gives the protein CASSPRQRMGTEAFF.

This rearrangement joins TRBV28 to TRBJ1-2; unclear D gene. The germline V and J ends were trimmed by 3 bases and 8 bases, with 10 bases remaining between them. Germline CDR1 is MDHEN and CDR2 is SYDVKM. This CDR3 spans 12 amino acids. The CDR3 loop is CASSFPPEGYTF. CDR3 nucleotide sequence: TGTGCCAGCAGTTTCCCCCCGGAAGGCTACACCTTC.

The J gene is TRBJ2-3, the V gene TRBV7-6; D is unclear. The CDR3 extends over 13 amino acids. Between the trimmed V and J ends, which lost 5 bases and 4 bases, there was a span of 10 bases. Germline CDR1 and CDR2: SGHVS and FNYEAQ. The CDR3 reads CASSDGWADTQYF. The CDR3 nucleotides are TGTGCCAGCAGCGACGGGTGGGCAGATACGCAGTATTTT. Drawing the rest from reference TRBV7-6 and TRBJ2-3, the complete variable domain is GAGVSQSPRYKVTKRGQDVALRCDPISGHVSLYWYRQALGQGPEFLTYFNYEAQQDKSGLPNDRFSAERPEGSISTLTIQRTEQRDSAMYRCASSDGWADTQYFGPGTRLTVL.